These 12 T cell receptor beta chains were all obtained from the same sample, sequenced in a study of blood T cell repertoires in COVID-19. Libraries were prepared by immunoSEQ multiplex PCR; TCRdb keeps only in-frame clonotypes and omits some of them. This table holds over 85,000 clones, about 80% found once. The material sequenced was peripheral blood. All receptors derive from a woman over 75 with active or convalescent COVID-19.

V gene TRBV6-6 combines with J gene TRBJ2-1, with D perhaps TRBD2 (5 bases). Deletions cut 6 bases from V and 0 bases from J, with 12 bases between. Germline V CDR1 and CDR2: MNHNY, SVGAGI (reference sequence). The CDR3 is 15 amino acids. The DNA of the CDR3 is TGTGCCAGCAGCCCAAGCGGTTACTCCTACAATGAGCAGTTCTTC. Amino acids: CASSPSGYSYNEQFF.

This sequence joins TRBV24-1 and TRBJ1-1; 7 nucleotides match TRBD1. The CDR3 spans 15 residues. Losses at the gene ends were 3 bases for V and 6 bases for J; bases not matched to a gene: 9. Germline V lookup: CDR1 KGHDR, CDR2 SFDVKD. CDR3 in DNA: TGTGCCACCAGTGATGCCCGACAGGGTTTGTCTGAAGCTTTCTTT. Protein product: CATSDARQGLSEAFF.

The chain links TRBV6-2 or TRBV6-3 to TRBJ1-4; D ambiguous. From germline, CDR1 is MNHEY and CDR2 SVGEGT. The CDR3 totals 19 residues. V was trimmed by 2 bases and J by 0 bases, leaving 19 bases between them. The CDR3 sequence is CASSYPSLGIESTNEKLFF. In DNA, the CDR3 is TGTGCCAGCAGTTACCCTTCCCTGGGCATCGAGTCAACTAATGAAAAACTGTTTTTT.

This clone was recorded a few times. The rearrangement links TRBV19 to TRBJ1-2; D unclear. Trimming cost V 1 base and J 3 bases, with 9 bases left between them. Germline CDR1 is LNHDA and CDR2 is SQIVND (reference sequence). CDR3 length equals 14 residues. CDR3 residues: CASSIVGSHYGYTF. The CDR3 DNA sequence: TGTGCCAGTAGTATAGTGGGCAGCCACTATGGCTACACCTTC. The variable domain in full, with the rest retrieved from reference TRBV19 and TRBJ1-2, is DGGITQSPKYLFRKEGQNVTLSCEQNLNHDAMYWYRQDPGQGLRLIYYSQIVNDFQKGDIAEGYSVSREKKESFPLTVTSAQKNPTAFYLCASSIVGSHYGYTFGSGTRLTVV.

J is TRBJ2-1 and V is TRBV5-1; 12 bases are shared with TRBD2. V lost 3 bases, J lost 2 bases, and 3 bases stayed unmatched. The germline gives CDR1 SGHRS, CDR2 YFSETQ. The CDR3 loop spans 16 amino acids. CDR3 sequence reads: CASSSWTSGTYNEQFF. In DNA, the CDR3 is TGCGCCAGCAGCTCCTGGACTAGCGGGACCTACAATGAGCAGTTCTTC.

The chain couples TRBV18 to TRBJ1-6, with D possibly being TRBD1 (5 bases). Germline loops: CDR1 KGHSH, CDR2 LQKENI. The CDR3 extends over 16 amino acids. With 1 base removed from V and 4 bases from J, the gap between germline ends came to 11 bases. The CDR3 DNA reads as TGTGCCAGCTCACCACTCGCAGGGCCATATAATTCACCCCTCCACTTT. This encodes CASSPLAGPYNSPLHF.

J is TRBJ2-3 and V is TRBV28, with 7 nucleotides matching TRBD2. Germline CDR1 and CDR2: MDHEN and SYDVKM. CDR3 length: 14 residues. J lost 8 bases, V lost 7 bases, and 12 bases had no gene match. CDR3 DNA: TGTGCCAGCACCTTCGGCGGGAGTCGGGGTACGCAGTATTTT. Translating it yields CASTFGGSRGTQYF.

The rearrangement uses TRBV28 and TRBJ2-2; tentative D call: TRBD2 (6 bases). The germline V gene encodes CDR1 MDHEN and CDR2 SYDVKM. The CDR3 length is 14 residues. Trimming stripped 6 bases from V and 3 bases from J, with 11 bases between. The chain's CDR3 is CASSRDSYTGELFF. CDR3 in DNA: TGTGCCAGCAGCAGGGACTCTTACACCGGGGAGCTGTTTTTT.

The gene calls are TRBV10-3 and TRBJ2-3; 11 positions match TRBD2. Germline V gives CDR1 ENHRY, CDR2 SYGVKD. The CDR3 spans 15 residues. J lost 2 bases, V lost 3 bases, and 1 base had no gene match. In DNA form, the CDR3 reads TGTGCCATCAGTGAACTAGCGGGAGTCACAGATACGCAGTATTTT. Protein product: CAISELAGVTDTQYF.

The V call is TRBV5-8, the J call TRBJ1-5, with a weak D call TRBD1 (5 bases). V shed 4 bases and J shed 6 bases, with 14 bases lying between them. This CDR3 contains 14 residues. Germline V gene lookup returns CDR1 SGHTS and CDR2 YDEGEE. This chain's CDR3 is CASSRGGAGQPQHF. DNA for the CDR3: TGTGCCAGCAGCCGTGGAGGGGCGGGTCAGCCCCAGCATTTT.

The V gene is TRBV7-3, the J gene TRBJ2-2; TRBD2 aligns across 12 bases. The V segment lost 5 bases and the J segment 9 bases; nucleotides outside the gene matches: 7. Per germline, CDR1 SGHTA and CDR2 FQGTGA. The CDR3 spans 15 residues. The CDR3 DNA reads as TGTGCCAGCAGCCCGCGGACTAGCGGGACTAGGGAGCTGTTTTTT. Translated: CASSPRTSGTRELFF.

The chain joins TRBV6-5 to TRBJ2-1, with D possibly matching TRBD1 (5 bases). Trimming removed 2 bases at V and 9 bases at J, with 11 bases between. This CDR3 contains 13 residues. Germline values: CDR1 MNHEY, CDR2 SVGAGI. Here the CDR3 reads CASSYRWGGEQFF. CDR3 nucleotide sequence: TGTGCCAGCAGTTACAGGTGGGGCGGTGAGCAGTTCTTC.